Listed here are 16 T cell receptor beta chains from one sample, sequenced in a study of synovial regulatory T cells in juvenile arthritis. Method: immunoSEQ multiplex PCR; TCRdb's copy keeps in-frame clones and lacks some. Recorded here are over 7,500 clones; the top ten clones represent roughly 0.69%. Sequencing input: Treg cells from blood. Subset here: remaining (HLA-DR-negative) circulating blood Treg cells. Source of these receptors: a donor between 2 and 29 years old with juvenile idiopathic arthritis.

The V gene is TRBV4-3, the J gene TRBJ2-4. Germline V gene sequence: CDR1 LGHNA, CDR2 YSLEER. The CDR3 spans 15 residues. DNA was not recorded. CDR3 amino acids: CASSQGGSGADIQYF.

The rearrangement uses TRBV5-1 and TRBJ2-5. Germline V gives CDR1 SGHRS, CDR2 YFSETQ. The CDR3 is made up of 17 amino acids. The DNA sequence is not available. CDR3 amino acids: CASSSVVGSGAQETQYF. The variable domain in full, completed from reference TRBV5-1 and TRBJ2-5, reads KAGVTQTPRYLIKTRGQQVTLSCSPISGHRSVSWYQQTPGQGLQFLFEYFSETQRNKGNFPGRFSGRQFSNSRSEMNVSTLELGDSALYLCASSSVVGSGAQETQYFGPGTRLLVL.

The chain uses TRBV18 and TRBJ2-3; TCRdb's D call, TRBD2, is unchecked because there is no DNA. Germline CDR1 KGHSH, CDR2 LQKENI. The CDR3 runs to 13 residues. DNA was not recorded. CDR3 sequence: CASSPLRGDTQYF.

The genes are TRBV5-1 and TRBJ2-5. Per germline, CDR1 SGHRS and CDR2 YFSETQ. The CDR3 has 16 residues. The DNA sequence is not available. The CDR3 spells CASSLAGLIGGKTQYF.

V usage is TRBV6-4 and J usage is TRBJ2-3; TCRdb indicates TRBD2, and absent DNA this call remains unverified. There are 16 residues in the CDR3. No DNA was logged. Germline CDR1 is MRHNA and CDR2 is SNTAGT. This chain's CDR3 is CASSPTSGGYSGTQYF.

This sequence joins TRBV7-9 and TRBJ2-1; absent DNA, TCRdb's TRBD2 call cannot be checked. CDR1 is SEHNR and CDR2 is FQNEAQ in the germline V gene (reference sequence). This CDR3 has 16 residues. The nucleotide record is missing. Here the CDR3 reads CASSPAPSGRYNEQFF.

V and J are TRBV29-1 and TRBJ1-2. CDR3 length: 11 amino acids. No DNA is recorded. Germline values: CDR1 SQVTM, CDR2 ANQGSEA. CDR3: CSVWDLYGYTF.

This sequence joins TRBV7-8 and TRBJ1-1; no DNA is available, so the TRBD1 call from TCRdb remains unchecked. This CDR3 has 14 residues. The nucleotide record is missing. Germline V gene lookup returns CDR1 SGHVS and CDR2 FQNEAQ. The CDR3 sequence is CASSFGTANTEAFF.

The gene calls are TRBV6-5 and TRBJ2-7; TCRdb proposes TRBD1, but this gene call is untestable without DNA. This CDR3 contains 14 residues. No DNA sequence is on record. CDR1 is MNHEY and CDR2 is SVGAGI in the germline V gene. This CDR3 reads CASSYLDRIYEQYF.

The chain has TRBV5-1 and TRBJ2-7; without DNA, the TCRdb call of TRBD1 cannot be checked. The CDR3 loop spans 14 amino acids. No DNA is recorded. Germline loops: CDR1 SGHRS, CDR2 YFSETQ. CDR3 residues: CASSLAPTGFEQYF.

This sequence joins TRBV5-6 and TRBJ2-5; with no DNA, the TCRdb D assignment of TRBD2 cannot be verified. In germline, CDR1 is SGHDT, CDR2 YYEEEE. This CDR3 contains 17 residues. No DNA sequence was recorded. CDR3 sequence reads: CASSLVGSGETRETQYF.

This chain links TRBV6-5 with TRBJ2-7; the TCRdb call, TRBD2, lacks DNA for checking. The germline V gene has CDR1 MNHEY and CDR2 SVGAGI. The CDR3 extends over 16 amino acids. The nucleotide record is missing. The CDR3 loop is CASSYSLGTSPYEQYF.

This sequence joins TRBV28 and TRBJ2-2; TCRdb proposes TRBD2, but this gene call is untestable without DNA. The CDR3 length is 17 residues. Only the protein is on record. Germline CDR1 and CDR2: MDHEN and SYDVKM. The CDR3 loop is CASRLYYRPDFTGELFF.

The chain combines TRBV7-9 with TRBJ2-2. Germline V gene lookup returns CDR1 SEHNR and CDR2 FQNEAQ (reference sequence). This CDR3 has 14 amino acids. No DNA accompanies this entry. Here the CDR3 reads CASSLGGNTGELFF.

The chain joins TRBV18 to TRBJ1-1. CDR1 is KGHSH, CDR2 LQKENI, per germline. The CDR3 covers 14 residues. DNA for this receptor is not on file. The CDR3 loop is CASSPLDRPEGAFF.

The chain recombines TRBV18 with TRBJ2-1; TCRdb indicates TRBD1, and absent DNA this call remains unverified. The CDR3 runs to 15 residues. There is no recorded DNA. CDR1 is KGHSH, CDR2 LQKENI, per germline. The CDR3 protein is CASSTGQAPGAEQFF.